A single sample gave rise to the 25 T cell receptor beta chains below, sequenced in a study of human T cells and chemical hapten exposure. TCRdb re-derived calls from the RACE reads in MiXCR, one entry per CDR3 protein. The table has approximately 52,000 distinct CDR3 sequences, roughly 9.9% seen once; the top ten hold more than 13%. Time point indicated: pre-sensitization, week 0. The treatment was: therapeutic diphenylcyclopropenone sensitization with weekly scalp DPC. The sequenced sample was whole blood, obtained in connection with sensitization to the hapten diphenylcyclopropenone (DPC). The receptors derive from a middle-aged woman with alopecia areata. Some clones in this sample may be carry-over from other donors' samples.

This clonotype was counted at least ten times. V and J are TRBV29-1 and TRBJ2-3; 10 bases line up with TRBD2. This CDR3 comprises 14 residues. V dropped 7 bases and J dropped 2; count of bases not matched to a gene: 6. CDR1 and CDR2 from the germline V gene are SQVTM and ANQGSEA. The CDR3 protein is CSAPGLAITDTQYF. Here the CDR3 DNA reads TGCAGCGCTCCGGGACTAGCGATCACAGATACGCAGTATTTT.

This clonotype was observed a handful of times. The genes are TRBV9 and TRBJ1-5; D uncertain. Germline V gene data show CDR1 as SGDLS and CDR2 as YYNGEE. The CDR3 has 14 residues. Trimming cost V 4 bases and J 0 bases, with 8 bases left between them. The CDR3 loop is CASSPYYSNQPQHF. In DNA, the CDR3 is TGTGCCAGCAGCCCTTATTATAGCAATCAGCCCCAGCATTTT.

The genes are TRBV6-1 and TRBJ2-3; D is ambiguous. Trimming removed 0 bases from V and 4 bases from J, with 8 bases in between. The CDR3 is 14 amino acids. Germline V CDR1 and CDR2: MNHNS, SASEGT. The CDR3 DNA reads TGTGCCAGCAGTGAAGCGGGCCTCCCAGATACGCAGTATTTT. Amino acid sequence: CASSEAGLPDTQYF.

This clonotype came up many times. The CDR3 loop is CASRRSLNTEAFF. In DNA form, the CDR3 reads TGTGCCAGCAGAAGGAGCCTGAACACTGAAGCTTTCTTT. The chain couples TRBV6-5 to TRBJ1-1, with D unresolved. CDR1 and CDR2 from the germline V gene are MNHEY and SVGAGI. V was trimmed by 6 bases and J by 0 bases, leaving 8 bases between them. This CDR3 has 13 residues.

In its sample, this clonotype was seen many times. The V and J genes are TRBV7-9 and TRBJ1-6, with D perhaps matching TRBD1 (6 bases). The V gene lost 1 base and the J gene lost 4 bases, with 11 bases spanning the gap. The CDR3 contains 16 residues. Germline CDR1 SEHNR, CDR2 FQNEAQ (reference sequence). As DNA, the CDR3 is TGTGCCAGCAGCTTAGGGCAGGGGTTTTATAATTCACCCCTCCACTTT. Its translation: CASSLGQGFYNSPLHF.

This clonotype was detected ten times or more. The rearrangement uses TRBV12-3 or TRBV12-4 and TRBJ1-6; TRBD1 agrees at 10 bases. V dropped 5 bases and J dropped 10; count of bases not matched to a gene: 14. CDR3 size: 17 residues. In DNA, the CDR3 is TGTGCCAGCAGTCACCGGGACAGGGGAGTACAATTGTCACCCCTCCACTTT. It is translated as CASSHRDRGVQLSPLHF.

The table lists this clonotype with a few counts. The chain recombines TRBV7-8 with TRBJ2-1, with 10 positions matching TRBD2. Germline lookup yields CDR1 SGHVS and CDR2 FQNEAQ. V was pared by 3 bases and J by 4 bases, with 12 bases of the junction left unmatched. The CDR3 spans 18 residues. CDR3 sequence reads: CASSFSSGGLGGYNEQFF. CDR3 coding DNA: TGTGCCAGCAGCTTTTCTAGCGGGGGCCTTGGGGGATACAATGAGCAGTTCTTC.

This clonotype appeared many times. The rearrangement joins TRBV27 to TRBJ2-7; TRBD2 is a possible D gene (5 bases). Germline CDR1 MNHEY, CDR2 SMNVEV (reference sequence). Trimming left V 0 bases short and J 0 bases short, with 6 bases between. The length of the CDR3 is 14 residues. The DNA for the CDR3 is TGTGCCAGCAGTTTATCAACTAGCTCCTACGAGCAGTACTTC. This encodes CASSLSTSSYEQYF.

This clonotype was counted many times. The chain is built from TRBV18 and TRBJ2-7, with 9 bases that match TRBD2. Per germline, CDR1 KGHSH and CDR2 LQKENI. V trimming: 3 bases; J trimming: 0 bases; junction bases outside the gene matches: 6. This CDR3 spans 16 amino acids. The CDR3 here is CASSPTWTSVSYEQYF. CDR3 nucleotide sequence: TGTGCCAGCTCACCTACTTGGACTAGCGTCTCCTACGAGCAGTACTTC.

The sample holds many counts of this clonotype. This rearrangement joins TRBV29-1 to TRBJ1-2, with a tentative D call TRBD1 (5 bases). V gave up 4 bases and J gave up 8 bases, with 20 bases separating them. CDR1 SQVTM and CDR2 ANQGSEA come from the germline V gene. The CDR3 is made up of 14 amino acids. In DNA, the CDR3 is TGCAGCGTTGCGGAGGGCAACACAGGCTACGGCTACACCTTC. It codes for CSVAEGNTGYGYTF. The complete variable domain, with remaining parts taken from reference TRBV29-1 and TRBJ1-2, reads SAVISQKPSRDICQRGTSLTIQCQVDSQVTMMFWYRQQPGQSLTLIATANQGSEATYESGFVIDKFPISRPNLTFSTLTVSNMSPEDSSIYLCSVAEGNTGYGYTFGSGTRLTVV.

This clonotype was counted between two and nine times. The chain combines TRBV27 with TRBJ1-4; no definite D call. Germline loops: CDR1 MNHEY, CDR2 SMNVEV (reference sequence). Trimming left V 5 bases short and J 0 bases short, with 7 bases between. The CDR3 totals 14 residues. CDR3 amino acids: CASSTAATNEKLFF. The DNA for the CDR3 is TGTGCCAGCAGTACAGCTGCAACTAATGAAAAACTGTTTTTT.

This sequence joins TRBV19 and TRBJ1-2; possible D gene TRBD1, 6 bases. Germline V gives CDR1 LNHDA, CDR2 SQIVND (reference sequence). Trimming stripped 5 bases from V and 8 bases from J, with 18 bases between. The CDR3 has 14 amino acids. The CDR3 DNA is TGTGCCAGTAGTCCCCGGACAGACTCGGGAGGCTACACCTTC. Translating gives CASSPRTDSGGYTF.

This clonotype was observed a handful of times. The CDR3 here is CASSEYSGANVLTF. CDR3 DNA: TGTGCCAGCTCGGAATACTCTGGGGCCAACGTCCTGACTTTC. The rearrangement uses TRBV18 and TRBJ2-6; D is uncertain. The germline gives CDR1 KGHSH, CDR2 LQKENI. Trimming shortened V by 6 bases and J by 0 bases, and 6 bases separated the two germline ends. The CDR3 spans 14 residues.

This clonotype came up many times. The chain employs TRBV6-1 and TRBJ1-6; D is unclear. CDR1 MNHNS and CDR2 SASEGT come from the germline V gene. Trimming left V 4 bases short and J 4 bases short, with 11 bases between. The CDR3 runs to 15 residues. The CDR3 nucleotides read TGTGCCAGCAGTGGCCCTCGCACATATAATTCACCCCTCCACTTT. Its protein product is CASSGPRTYNSPLHF.

This clonotype was recorded at least ten times. The gene calls are TRBV11-3 and TRBJ2-1; D might be TRBD2 (6 bases). Trimming removed 5 bases from V and 9 bases from J, with 11 bases in between. CDR3 size: 12 residues. Germline CDR1 reads SGHNT; CDR2 reads YENEEA. The CDR3 protein is CASSQEGSEQFF. In nucleotides, the CDR3 is TGTGCCAGCAGCCAGGAGGGGAGTGAGCAGTTCTTC.

The chain is built from TRBV12-5 and TRBJ2-1; the D is unclear. The V end was cut by 5 bases, the J end by 8 bases, with 16 bases between. CDR1 and CDR2 (germline): LGHNT, FRNRAP. The CDR3 runs to 14 residues. CDR3 in amino acids: CASGDAGWIHEQFF. As DNA, the CDR3 is TGTGCTAGTGGTGACGCAGGTTGGATCCATGAGCAGTTCTTC. Full variable domain (rest looked up from reference TRBV12-5 and TRBJ2-1): DARVTQTPRHKVTEMGQEVTMRCQPILGHNTVFWYRQTMMQGLELLAYFRNRAPLDDSGMPKDRFSAEMPDATLATLKIQPSEPRDSAVYFCASGDAGWIHEQFFGPGTRLTVL.

V and J are TRBV20-1 and TRBJ2-1, with 9 bases that match TRBD2. The trim removed 5 bases at V and 4 bases at J, leaving 6 bases unmatched. CDR1 and CDR2 (germline): DFQATT, SNEGSKA (reference sequence). CDR3 length equals 14 residues. The CDR3 protein is CSAPLAGLYNEQFF. The CDR3 nucleotides are TGCAGTGCTCCTCTAGCGGGATTATACAATGAGCAGTTCTTC.

This clonotype showed up many times. V and J are TRBV7-9 and TRBJ2-7, with a possible D match to TRBD2 (5 bases). The CDR3 consists of 13 residues. Germline CDR1 is SEHNR and CDR2 is FQNEAQ (reference sequence). The CDR3 region is CASDRGSSYEQYF. The CDR3 coding sequence is TGTGCGTCTGACCGGGGATCTAGCTACGAGCAGTACTTC.

This clonotype appeared many times. V is TRBV12-3 or TRBV12-4 and J is TRBJ1-1; 10 bases are a match to TRBD1. The CDR3 contains 13 residues. J was trimmed by 5 bases and V by 5 bases; bases with no gene match: 2. The CDR3 DNA reads TGTGCCAGCAGTCGGGACAGGGGAACTGAAGCTTTCTTT. This sequence encodes CASSRDRGTEAFF.

The CDR3 DNA sequence: TGTGCCAGCAGTTTCGCCCTGGACATCCGCACTGAAGCTTTCTTT. It is translated as CASSFALDIRTEAFF. This rearrangement joins TRBV5-8 to TRBJ1-1, with D perhaps TRBD1 (5 bases). Trimming cost V 5 bases and J 4 bases, with 18 bases left between them. The CDR3 has 15 amino acids. Germline V CDR1 and CDR2: SGHTS, YDEGEE.

The CDR3 region has the DNA TGCAGTGCTAGAGGTAGGGAAAATCAGCCCCAGCATTTT. Its protein product is CSARGRENQPQHF. The chain links TRBV20-1 to TRBJ1-5; D ambiguous. V lost 1 base and J 4 bases, leaving 8 bases between the germline ends. The germline V gene encodes CDR1 DFQATT and CDR2 SNEGSKA (reference sequence). This CDR3 is 13 amino acids long.

At least ten counts were recorded for this clonotype. This rearrangement joins TRBV5-1 to TRBJ2-3; 8 nucleotides agree with TRBD1. This CDR3 is built from 17 residues. The germline V gene has CDR1 SGHRS and CDR2 YFSETQ. V was pared by 0 bases and J by 1 base, with 7 bases of the junction left unmatched. The chain's CDR3 is CASSLVSGGDGTDTQYF. CDR3 coding DNA: TGCGCCAGCAGCTTGGTATCAGGGGGCGACGGCACAGATACGCAGTATTTT.

The table lists this clonotype with many counts. V and J are TRBV18 and TRBJ2-7; D is ambiguous. Trimming took 5 bases from V and 4 from J, leaving 15 bases between them. The CDR3 runs 14 residues. CDR1 and CDR2 from the germline V gene are KGHSH and LQKENI. The CDR3 loop reads CASSVAEGPYEQYF. CDR3 nucleotide sequence: TGTGCCAGCTCAGTCGCGGAAGGCCCTTACGAGCAGTACTTC.

The table lists this clonotype with many counts. The V and J genes are TRBV12-3 or TRBV12-4 and TRBJ1-6; D not resolved. V lost 2 bases to trimming and J lost 7 bases, with 6 bases between them. This CDR3 is 13 amino acids long. Here the CDR3 reads CASSLKGNSPLHF. The CDR3 bases are TGTGCCAGCAGTTTAAAAGGCAATTCACCCCTCCACTTT.

This clonotype was detected many times. The genes are TRBV6-5 and TRBJ1-1; D unresolved. Germline loops: CDR1 MNHEY, CDR2 SVGAGI. This CDR3 is 11 amino acids long. CDR3 coding DNA: TGTGCTAGCGGGTACAACACTGAAGCTTTCTTT. Protein: CASGYNTEAFF.